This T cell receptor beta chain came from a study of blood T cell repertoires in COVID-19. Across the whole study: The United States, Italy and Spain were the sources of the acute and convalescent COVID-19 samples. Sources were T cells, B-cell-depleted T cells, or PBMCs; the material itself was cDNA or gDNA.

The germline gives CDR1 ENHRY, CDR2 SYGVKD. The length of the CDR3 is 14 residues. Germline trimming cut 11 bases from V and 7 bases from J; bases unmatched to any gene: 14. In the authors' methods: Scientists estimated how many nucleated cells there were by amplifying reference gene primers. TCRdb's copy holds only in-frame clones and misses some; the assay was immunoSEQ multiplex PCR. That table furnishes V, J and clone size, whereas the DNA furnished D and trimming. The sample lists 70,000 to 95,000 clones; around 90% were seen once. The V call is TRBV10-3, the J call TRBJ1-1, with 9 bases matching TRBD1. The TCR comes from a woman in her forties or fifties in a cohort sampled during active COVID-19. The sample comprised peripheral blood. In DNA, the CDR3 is TGTGCCTCCGAGGAGCTTACAGGGGGCAGTGAAGCTTTCTTT. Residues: CASEELTGGSEAFF.